This is a list of T cell receptor beta chains from one sample in a study of blood T cell repertoires in COVID-19. Assay used: immunoSEQ multiplex PCR; TCRdb lists only in-frame clones, some missing. This table has tens of thousands of clones, roughly four fifths appearing once. Sequencing input: peripheral blood. These receptors originate from a man aged 60 to 75 with acute or convalescent COVID-19. Both conserved end residues are part of each CDR3. The D gene is left open where the match is weak. Size values are once, few and many counts, or a class for expanded clones, and some rows have none.

>NA|TRBV28|TRBJ2-5|NA
CASSFWVVDQGSRETQYF
TGTGCCAGCAGTTTCTGGGTCGTTGATCAGGGGAGCCGAGAGACCCAGTACTTC
>NA|TRBV12-3/TRBV12-4|TRBJ1-1|NA
CASRRQGTEAFF
TGTGCCAGCAGGCGACAAGGCACTGAAGCTTTCTTT
>once|TRBV11-2|TRBJ1-2|NA
CASSLDPPGLYGYTF
TGTGCCAGCAGCTTAGATCCCCCAGGTTTATATGGCTACACCTTC
>few|TRBV7-9|TRBJ2-6|NA
CASSLSPSGANVLTF
TGTGCCAGCAGCTTATCTCCGTCGGGGGCCAACGTCCTGACTTTC
>few|TRBV5-1|TRBJ1-1|NA
CASSATGENTEAFF
TGCGCCAGCAGCGCGACGGGTGAGAACACTGAAGCTTTCTTT
>NA|TRBV7-8|TRBJ1-5|NA
CASSRRDSNQPQHF
TGTGCCAGCAGCCGACGAGATAGCAATCAGCCCCAGCATTTT
>few|TRBV28|TRBJ1-2|NA
CASSSLSGYTF
TGTGCCAGCAGTTCCCTAAGCGGCTACACCTTC
>few|TRBV11-3|TRBJ1-1|NA
CASSLNGAGVEAFF
TGTGCCAGCAGCTTAAATGGAGCGGGGGTAGAAGCTTTCTTT
>NA|TRBV29-1|TRBJ1-5|TRBD1
CSVLDRAVGQPQHF
TGCAGCGTCCTTGACAGGGCGGTAGGTCAGCCCCAGCATTTT
>NA|TRBV5-1|TRBJ1-4|TRBD1
CASGYGTGVEKLFF
TGCGCCAGCGGATACGGGACAGGGGTTGAAAAACTGTTTTTT
>once|TRBV30|TRBJ1-5|NA
CAWTGDRRQPQHF
TGTGCCTGGACCGGCGACAGGCGCCAGCCCCAGCATTTT
>NA|TRBV7-2|TRBJ2-7|NA
CASSIARGEQYF
TGTGCCAGCAGCATTGCGCGGGGAGAGCAGTACTTC
>NA|TRBV19|TRBJ2-3|NA
CARTTGTRTDTQYF
TGTGCCAGGACGACAGGAACTCGCACAGATACGCAGTATTTT
>once|TRBV25-1|TRBJ2-2|NA
CASSGFVGGRRELFF
TGTGCCAGCAGTGGCTTTGTGGGGGGACGTAGGGAGCTGTTTTTT
>once|TRBV19|TRBJ1-2|NA
CASGKGQGGYGYTF
TGTGCCAGTGGTAAAGGGCAGGGAGGCTATGGCTACACCTTC
>NA|TRBV5-1|TRBJ1-1|TRBD1
CASSFGTGSEAFF
TGCGCCAGCAGCTTCGGGACAGGGAGTGAAGCTTTCTTT
>NA|TRBV6-5|TRBJ2-1|NA
CASSYSEGISYNEQFF
TGTGCCAGCAGTTACTCGGAGGGTATTTCCTACAATGAGCAGTTCTTC
>NA|TRBV5-1|TRBJ2-7|NA
CASSLTGVSYEQYF
TGCGCCAGCAGCTTGACAGGTGTGTCCTACGAGCAGTACTTC
>NA|TRBV19|TRBJ1-1|TRBD1
CASKGAQYTEAFF
TGTGCCAGTAAGGGGGCCCAATACACTGAAGCTTTCTTT
>NA|TRBV29-1|TRBJ2-3|TRBD2
CSVGLAGGGATDTQYF
TGCAGCGTGGGACTAGCGGGAGGAGGGGCCACAGATACGCAGTATTTT
>once|TRBV7-8|TRBJ2-2|NA
CASSEAEGSNTGELFF
TGTGCCAGCAGCGAAGCGGAGGGTTCTAACACCGGGGAGCTGTTTTTT
>NA|TRBV7-2|TRBJ1-2|NA
CASSSEGRYGYTF
TGTGCCAGCAGCTCGGAGGGGCGATATGGCTACACCTTC
>NA|TRBV9|TRBJ1-2|NA
CASRSPYYGYTF
TGTGCCAGCAGAAGCCCTTACTATGGCTACACCTTC
>once|TRBV6-1|TRBJ2-1|TRBD2
CASSEPGLAAYNEQFF
TGTGCCAGCAGTGAACCAGGACTAGCGGCTTACAATGAGCAGTTCTTC
>NA|TRBV12-3/TRBV12-4|TRBJ1-6|TRBD1
CASSPDRVVVHF
TGTGCCAGCAGCCCGGACAGGGTTGTCGTCCACTTT
>many|TRBV12-3/TRBV12-4|TRBJ1-6|NA
CAKVDGSNSPLHF
TGTGCCAAGGTGGACGGGAGTAATTCACCCCTCCACTTT
>few|TRBV4-2|TRBJ2-5|TRBD2
CASSQLETSRDQYF
TGTGCCAGCAGCCAATTGGAGACTAGCAGGGACCAGTACTTC
>few|TRBV4-3|TRBJ2-7|NA
CASSRTKTIYEQYF
TGCGCCAGCAGCCGGACCAAGACTATTTACGAGCAGTACTTC
>NA|TRBV2|TRBJ1-1|TRBD1
CASSDRGLGYTEAFF
TGTGCCAGCAGTGACAGGGGGCTGGGGTACACTGAAGCTTTCTTT
>NA|TRBV7-8|TRBJ1-2|NA
CASSFKGGYGYTF
TGTGCCAGCAGCTTTAAGGGAGGCTATGGCTACACCTTC
>few|TRBV9|TRBJ1-2|NA
CASSPREGSNYGYTF
TGTGCCAGCAGCCCGCGGGAGGGGAGCAACTATGGCTACACCTTC